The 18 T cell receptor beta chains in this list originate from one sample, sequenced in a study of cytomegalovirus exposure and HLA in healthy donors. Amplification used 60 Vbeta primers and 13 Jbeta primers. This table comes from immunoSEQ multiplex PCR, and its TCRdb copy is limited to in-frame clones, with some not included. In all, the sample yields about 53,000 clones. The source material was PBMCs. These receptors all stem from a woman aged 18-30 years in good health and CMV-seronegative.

CDR3 sequence: CASRAGATDTQYF. The CDR3, as DNA: TGTGCCAGCAGGGCGGGGGCCACAGATACGCAGTATTTT. The rearrangement joins TRBV6-5 to TRBJ2-3, with D tentatively TRBD2 (7 bases). The CDR3 is 13 amino acids. The germline V gene has CDR1 MNHEY and CDR2 SVGAGI. Between the trimmed V and J ends, which lost 6 bases and 2 bases, there was a span of 9 bases.

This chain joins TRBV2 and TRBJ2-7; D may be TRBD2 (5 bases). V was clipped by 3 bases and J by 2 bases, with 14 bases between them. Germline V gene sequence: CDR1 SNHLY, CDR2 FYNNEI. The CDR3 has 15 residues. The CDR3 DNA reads TGTGCCAGCAGTGACCGGGTAGCGAGTGCCTACGAGCAGTACTTC. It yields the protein CASSDRVASAYEQYF.

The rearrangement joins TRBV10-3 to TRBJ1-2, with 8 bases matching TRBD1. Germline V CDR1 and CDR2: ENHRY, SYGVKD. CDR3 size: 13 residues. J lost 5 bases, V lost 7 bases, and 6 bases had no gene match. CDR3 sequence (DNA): TGTGCCATCACCTTCGGGACAGGTTATGGCTACACCTTC. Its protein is CAITFGTGYGYTF.

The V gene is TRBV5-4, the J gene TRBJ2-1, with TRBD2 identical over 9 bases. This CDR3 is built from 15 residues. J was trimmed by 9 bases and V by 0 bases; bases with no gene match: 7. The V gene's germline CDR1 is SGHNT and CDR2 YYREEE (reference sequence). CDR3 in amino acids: CASSLEAGGPGEQFF. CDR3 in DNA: TGTGCCAGCAGCTTGGAGGCGGGGGGGCCTGGTGAGCAGTTCTTC.

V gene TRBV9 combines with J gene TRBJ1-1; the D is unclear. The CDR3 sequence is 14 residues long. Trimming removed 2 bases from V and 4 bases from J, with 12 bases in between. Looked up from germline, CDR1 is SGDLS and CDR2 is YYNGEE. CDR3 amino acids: CASSVEAYGTEAFF. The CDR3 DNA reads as TGTGCCAGCAGCGTTGAGGCCTACGGCACTGAAGCTTTCTTT.

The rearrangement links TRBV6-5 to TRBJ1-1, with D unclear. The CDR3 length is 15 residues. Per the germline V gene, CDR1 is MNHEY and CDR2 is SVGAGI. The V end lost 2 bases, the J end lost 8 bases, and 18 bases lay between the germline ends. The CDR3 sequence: CASSYVGQLEREAFF. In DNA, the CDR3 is TGTGCCAGCAGTTACGTGGGCCAGTTAGAGCGGGAAGCTTTCTTT.

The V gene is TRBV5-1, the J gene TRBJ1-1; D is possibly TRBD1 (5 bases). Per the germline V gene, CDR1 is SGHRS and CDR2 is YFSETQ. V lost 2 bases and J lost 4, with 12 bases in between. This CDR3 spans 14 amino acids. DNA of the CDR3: TGCGCCAGCAGCTTAGGGGTCGAGGCCACTGAAGCTTTCTTT. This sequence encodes CASSLGVEATEAFF.

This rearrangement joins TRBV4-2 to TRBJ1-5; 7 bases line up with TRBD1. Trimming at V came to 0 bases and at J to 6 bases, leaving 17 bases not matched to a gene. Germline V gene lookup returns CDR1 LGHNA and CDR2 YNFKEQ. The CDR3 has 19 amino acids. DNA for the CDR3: TGTGCCAGCAGCCAAGATTGGGTGGTCCAGGGGGAGCGTCTTCAGCCCCAGCATTTT. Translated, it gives CASSQDWVVQGERLQPQHF.

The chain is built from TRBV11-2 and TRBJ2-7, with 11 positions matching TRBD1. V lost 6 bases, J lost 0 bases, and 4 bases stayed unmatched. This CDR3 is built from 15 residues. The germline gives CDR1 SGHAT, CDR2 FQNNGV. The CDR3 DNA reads TGTGCCAGCAGAATGGGGACAGGGGGCTCCTACGAGCAGTACTTC. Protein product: CASRMGTGGSYEQYF.

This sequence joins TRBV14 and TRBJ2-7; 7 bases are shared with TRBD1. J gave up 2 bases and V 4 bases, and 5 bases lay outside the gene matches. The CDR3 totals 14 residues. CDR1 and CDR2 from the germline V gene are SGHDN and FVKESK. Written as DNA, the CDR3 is TGTGCCAGCAGCCCCCGGGACAGCGCCTACGAGCAGTACTTC. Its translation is CASSPRDSAYEQYF.

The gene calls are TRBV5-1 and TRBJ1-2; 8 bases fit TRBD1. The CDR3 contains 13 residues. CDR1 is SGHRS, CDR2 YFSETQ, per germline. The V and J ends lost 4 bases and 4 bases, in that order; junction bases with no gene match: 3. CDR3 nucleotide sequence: TGCGCCAGCAGCCCCGGACAGGGCTATGGCTACACCTTC. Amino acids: CASSPGQGYGYTF.

The CDR3 DNA reads TGTGCCAGCAGCCGACAGACAGGGAATGTTTCACCCCTCCACTTT. It yields the protein CASSRQTGNVSPLHF. The genes are TRBV6-5 and TRBJ1-6, with 7 bases fitting TRBD1. After removal of 6 bases from V and 9 bases from J, the junction contained 11 bases not matched to a gene. CDR3 length equals 15 residues. The V gene's germline CDR1 is MNHEY and CDR2 SVGAGI.

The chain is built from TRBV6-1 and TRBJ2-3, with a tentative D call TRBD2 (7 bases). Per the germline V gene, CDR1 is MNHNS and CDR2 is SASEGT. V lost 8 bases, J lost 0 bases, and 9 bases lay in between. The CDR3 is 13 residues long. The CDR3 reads CASRGASTDTQYF. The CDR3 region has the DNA TGTGCCAGCCGGGGGGCCAGCACAGATACGCAGTATTTT.

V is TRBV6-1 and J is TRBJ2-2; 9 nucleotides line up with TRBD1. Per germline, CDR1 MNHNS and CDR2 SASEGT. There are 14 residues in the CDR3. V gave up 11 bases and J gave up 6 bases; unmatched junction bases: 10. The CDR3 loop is CAGGTGLRPGELFF. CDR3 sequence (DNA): TGTGCCGGAGGGACAGGGTTGAGGCCCGGGGAGCTGTTTTTT.

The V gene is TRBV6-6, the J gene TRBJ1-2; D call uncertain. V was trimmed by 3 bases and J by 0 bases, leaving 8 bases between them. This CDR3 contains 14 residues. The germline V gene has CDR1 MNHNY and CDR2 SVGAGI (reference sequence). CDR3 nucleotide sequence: TGTGCCAGCAGTTATTGGAGGGCTAACTATGGCTACACCTTC. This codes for CASSYWRANYGYTF.

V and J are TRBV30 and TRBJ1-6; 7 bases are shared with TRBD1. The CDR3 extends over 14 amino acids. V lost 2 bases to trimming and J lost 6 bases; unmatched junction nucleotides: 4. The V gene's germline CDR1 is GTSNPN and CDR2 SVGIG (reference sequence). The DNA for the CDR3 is TGTGCCTGGAGTCAACAGGGGTTTAATTCACCCCTCCACTTT. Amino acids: CAWSQQGFNSPLHF.

CDR3 sequence reads: CASSIGPRLAGFHNEQFF. In nucleotides, the CDR3 is TGTGCCAGTAGTATCGGACCGAGACTAGCGGGGTTCCACAATGAGCAGTTCTTC. The chain is built from TRBV19 and TRBJ2-1; 11 nucleotides align to TRBD2. The CDR3 loop spans 18 amino acids. V shed 3 bases, J shed 5 bases, and the junction held 12 bases outside the gene matches. Germline-derived CDR1 and CDR2 are LNHDA and SQIVND (reference sequence).

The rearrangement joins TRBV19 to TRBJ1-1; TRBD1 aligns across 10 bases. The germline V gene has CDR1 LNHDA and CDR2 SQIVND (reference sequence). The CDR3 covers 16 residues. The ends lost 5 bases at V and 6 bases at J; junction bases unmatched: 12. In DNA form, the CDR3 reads TGTGCCAGTAGTCACCCGCGGGGACAGGGGAGCTCTGAAGCTTTCTTT. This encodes CASSHPRGQGSSEAFF.